These 22 T cell receptor beta chains were all obtained from the same sample, sequenced in a study of beta chain features in type 1 diabetes. The whole isolated RNA underwent reverse transcription, so sequencing captured expressed TCRB transcripts. Assay used: immunoSEQ multiplex PCR; TCRdb lists only in-frame clones, some missing. This table has approximately 240,000 clones, approximately 16% appearing once. Whole-study findings and limits: Moderate yet significant TCRB CDR3 shortening was seen in Type 1 diabetes patients in all four CD4+ subsets.

No antigen has been identified for these receptors. The specimen was naive CD4+ T cells from blood. Every receptor here comes from a man between 25 and 39 years old with type 1 diabetes.

The table lists this clone with a few counts. The chain has TRBV30 and TRBJ1-5; D unresolved. This CDR3 spans 13 amino acids. Germline lookup yields CDR1 GTSNPN and CDR2 SVGIG (reference sequence). Deletions cut 0 bases from V and 3 bases from J, with 6 bases between. This CDR3 reads CAWSVKFNQPQHF. The CDR3 nucleotides are TGTGCCTGGAGTGTAAAGTTCAATCAGCCCCAGCATTTT.

The V call is TRBV23-1, the J call TRBJ1-5; no clear D. TRBV23-1 counts as an open reading frame of uncertain function. V was cut by 5 bases and J by 0 bases, with 11 bases left in between. This CDR3 is 15 amino acids long. CDR3 nucleotide sequence: TGCGCCAGCAGTACGAGGTTTTATAGCAATCAGCCCCAGCATTTT. Translated: CASSTRFYSNQPQHF.

This clone was detected only a few times. This rearrangement joins TRBV5-1 to TRBJ2-1, with D possibly TRBD2 on 5 matching bases. The V end was cut by 0 bases, the J end by 6 bases, with 7 bases between. This CDR3 contains 13 residues. CDR1 is SGHRS, CDR2 YFSETQ, per germline. The CDR3 region has the DNA TGCGCCAGCAGCTTGGGCACTAGCAATGAGCAGTTCTTC. It codes for CASSLGTSNEQFF.

This clone was observed a few times. The gene calls are TRBV4-2 and TRBJ1-2, with D possibly TRBD1 on 6 matching bases. V was trimmed by 8 bases and J by 8 bases, leaving 21 bases between them. The CDR3 is 14 residues long. CDR1 LGHNA and CDR2 YNFKEQ come from the germline V gene. The CDR3: CASQNGGLPFGYTF. The CDR3 DNA reads as TGTGCCAGCCAGAACGGGGGGCTTCCCTTCGGCTACACCTTC.

This clone appeared a few times. The genes are TRBV7-2 and TRBJ2-3; tentatively, D is TRBD2 (6 bases). This CDR3 has 17 residues. Looked up from germline, CDR1 is SGHTA and CDR2 is FQGNSA. V was cut by 6 bases and J by 5 bases, with 24 bases left in between. CDR3 sequence reads: CASRTWSASAAGDTQYF. CDR3 DNA: TGTGCCAGCAGGACCTGGTCCGCAAGCGCAGCGGGAGATACGCAGTATTTT.

In its sample, this clone was seen a few times. The chain employs TRBV15 and TRBJ1-2; no firm D call. CDR3 size: 13 residues. The germline gives CDR1 LNHNV, CDR2 YYDKDF (reference sequence). Trimming pared 0 bases from V and 5 bases from J, leaving 7 bases between. CDR3 amino acids: CATSRDHLYGYTF. The DNA of the CDR3 is TGTGCCACCAGCAGAGATCACCTATATGGCTACACCTTC.

The gene calls are TRBV7-2 and TRBJ1-2; 7 bases align to TRBD1. Germline V gene data show CDR1 as SGHTA and CDR2 as FQGNSA. The ends lost 5 bases at V and 4 bases at J; junction bases unmatched: 13. CDR3 length: 16 amino acids. In nucleotides, the CDR3 is TGTGCCAGCAGCGAGAGACAGGGCGTAAACCCCTATGGCTACACCTTC. It specifies CASSERQGVNPYGYTF.

The chain employs TRBV7-2 and TRBJ2-2; D is possibly TRBD1 (6 bases). The germline V gene encodes CDR1 SGHTA and CDR2 FQGNSA. V lost 5 bases, J lost 5 bases, and 15 bases lay in between. The CDR3 consists of 15 residues. Here the CDR3 reads CASSPWDTATGELFF. The CDR3 nucleotides read TGTGCCAGCAGCCCCTGGGACACGGCAACCGGGGAGCTGTTTTTT.

This clone has only a few counts. The chain uses TRBV6-5 and TRBJ2-3; D not resolved. Trimming took off 1 base at V and 2 bases at J, with 10 bases between the two ends. This CDR3 has 15 amino acids. The germline V gene has CDR1 MNHEY and CDR2 SVGAGI. The CDR3 here is CASSYWAGDTDTQYF. The DNA for the CDR3 is TGTGCCAGCAGTTACTGGGCAGGAGACACAGATACGCAGTATTTT.

This rearrangement joins TRBV28 to TRBJ2-6; possible D gene TRBD1, 6 bases. Deletions cut 6 bases from V and 0 bases from J, with 12 bases between. The CDR3 contains 16 residues. CDR1 MDHEN and CDR2 SYDVKM come from the germline V gene. As DNA, the CDR3 is TGTGCCAGCAGGCCGACAGGTCGCTCTGGGGCCAACGTCCTGACTTTC. Its translation is CASRPTGRSGANVLTF.

CDR3 residues: CSVSVEASGRREQYF. The CDR3 region has the DNA TGCAGCGTGAGCGTTGAGGCGAGCGGGAGGCGGGAGCAGTACTTC. The J gene is TRBJ2-7, the V gene TRBV29-1; 9 positions match TRBD2. The CDR3 totals 15 residues. Per germline, CDR1 SQVTM and CDR2 ANQGSEA. After removal of 6 bases from V and 7 bases from J, the junction contained 16 bases not matched to a gene.

This clone was detected only a few times. This chain connects TRBV7-2 to TRBJ2-5; no reliable D call. V was trimmed by 1 base and J by 7 bases, leaving 16 bases between them. The CDR3 is made up of 15 amino acids. Per germline, CDR1 SGHTA and CDR2 FQGNSA. CDR3 bases: TGTGCCAGCAGCTTAGGGGTCAGACTGGAGAGGACCCAGTACTTC. Protein sequence: CASSLGVRLERTQYF. The variable domain in full, with the rest retrieved from reference TRBV7-2 and TRBJ2-5, is GAGVSQSPSNKVTEKGKDVELRCDPISGHTALYWYRQSLGQGLEFLIYFQGNSAPDKSGLPSDRFSAERTGGSVSTLTIQRTQQEDSAVYLCASSLGVRLERTQYFGPGTRLLVL.

The sample holds a few counts of this clone. V and J are TRBV28 and TRBJ2-7; D is undetermined. Germline-derived CDR1 and CDR2 are MDHEN and SYDVKM. The CDR3 runs 13 residues. V was trimmed by 2 bases and J by 2 bases, leaving 7 bases between them. DNA for the CDR3: TGTGCCAGCAGTTTACAGACTCCCTACGAGCAGTACTTC. Its protein product is CASSLQTPYEQYF.

To note about this clone: The same CDR3 is also encoded by other DNA sequences in this sample. The chain has TRBV29-1 and TRBJ1-2; perhaps TRBD1 as D (5 bases). V dropped 6 bases and J dropped 2 bases, with 13 bases sitting between them. The V gene's germline CDR1 is SQVTM and CDR2 ANQGSEA. This CDR3 region has 13 residues. This chain's CDR3 is CSVAQGANYGYTF. The DNA for the CDR3 is TGCAGCGTCGCCCAGGGTGCGAACTATGGCTACACCTTC.

The CDR3 bases are TGTGCCAGCAGCTTAAGAGTTACAGGGGATTTGAATGAGCAGTTCTTC. It encodes CASSLRVTGDLNEQFF. This chain connects TRBV7-3 to TRBJ2-1; 7 nucleotides agree with TRBD1. The length of the CDR3 is 16 residues. Germline CDR1 SGHTA, CDR2 FQGTGA. Trimming cost V 1 base and J 7 bases; bases outside gene matches: 10.

This clone was observed a few times. The genes are TRBV7-2 and TRBJ2-3; tentative D call: TRBD1 (6 bases). CDR3 length equals 17 residues. Germline CDR1 reads SGHTA; CDR2 reads FQGNSA. V was clipped by 4 bases and J by 4 bases, with 21 bases between them. The chain's CDR3 is CASSSSDRFTFPDTQYF. CDR3 DNA: TGTGCCAGCAGCTCCAGTGACAGGTTCACTTTCCCAGATACGCAGTATTTT.

This clone was detected once. The J gene is TRBJ2-7, the V gene TRBV5-1; a possible D gene is TRBD2 (6 bases). V lost 4 bases, J lost 2 bases, and 13 bases lay in between. CDR1 and CDR2 (germline): SGHRS, YFSETQ. The CDR3 length is 14 residues. CDR3 region: CASSAELAAYEQYF. The CDR3 DNA is TGCGCCAGCAGCGCGGAACTAGCTGCCTACGAGCAGTACTTC. Full variable domain (remainder filled in from reference TRBV5-1 and TRBJ2-7): KAGVTQTPRYLIKTRGQQVTLSCSPISGHRSVSWYQQTPGQGLQFLFEYFSETQRNKGNFPGRFSGRQFSNSRSEMNVSTLELGDSALYLCASSAELAAYEQYFGPGTRLTVT.

This clone was recorded a few times. The V and J genes are TRBV9 and TRBJ2-7; D may be TRBD1 or TRBD2 (5 bases each). The CDR3 is 15 residues long. V lost 0 bases to trimming and J lost 2 bases, with 12 bases between them. Looked up from germline, CDR1 is SGDLS and CDR2 is YYNGEE. CDR3 sequence (DNA): TGTGCCAGCAGCGTAGCTGAGGGGCGTCCCTACGAGCAGTACTTC. Translation: CASSVAEGRPYEQYF.

CDR3 bases: TGTGCCAGCAGTCTGGACGACTCTGGGGCCAACGTCCTGACTTTC. Translated: CASSLDDSGANVLTF. This chain uses TRBV6-6 with TRBJ2-6; no definite D call. From germline, CDR1 is MNHNY and CDR2 SVGAGI (reference sequence). Deletions cut 5 bases from V and 0 bases from J, with 8 bases between. The CDR3 length is 15 residues.

This clone came up a few times. The rearrangement links TRBV6-5 to TRBJ2-1; D may be TRBD2 (6 bases). The CDR3 has 15 residues. Looked up from germline, CDR1 is MNHEY and CDR2 is SVGAGI. With 2 bases removed from V and 2 bases from J, the gap between germline ends came to 10 bases. For the CDR3, the DNA is TGTGCCAGCAGTTACGGGGGGAATACCTACAATGAGCAGTTCTTC. It encodes CASSYGGNTYNEQFF.

This clone was detected a few times. J is TRBJ2-7 and V is TRBV4-2; D might be TRBD2 (5 bases). The CDR3 spans 15 residues. V was trimmed by 0 bases and J by 2 bases, leaving 11 bases between them. Germline-derived CDR1 and CDR2 are LGHNA and YNFKEQ. CDR3 protein: CASSQDSAGAYEQYF. CDR3 in DNA: TGTGCCAGCAGCCAAGATTCGGCGGGTGCCTACGAGCAGTACTTC.

J is TRBJ2-3 and V is TRBV29-1; TRBD1 agrees at 9 bases. Germline V lookup: CDR1 SQVTM, CDR2 ANQGSEA. CDR3 length: 14 amino acids. V was clipped by 3 bases and J by 3 bases; unmatched bases: 4. As DNA, the CDR3 is TGCAGCGTTGAGACAGGGGGTTCAACAGATACGCAGTATTTT. Translated: CSVETGGSTDTQYF.